This T cell receptor beta chain was captured by sequencing in a study of graft-versus-host responses after intestinal transplantation (dated by TCRdb to about 2021). Background for the entire study: Multivisceral, liver-intestinal, or isolated intestinal transplants were received by the recipients. Alloreactive clones were identified by sequencing pre-transplant mixed lymphocyte reaction products and comparing them with unstimulated pre-transplant donor and recipient T cells. Graft-versus-host and host-versus-graft alloreactive T cell clones were tracked in the graft, circulation and bone marrow after intestinal transplantation using bulk TCR-beta CDR3 sequencing. Samples from three later patients were sequenced in-house on an Illumina MiSeq with MiXCR processing rather than by the commercial service. Donor T cell macrochimerism was defined as a peak of at least 4% donor T cells among recipient peripheral blood mononuclear cells. Every recipient was given anti-thymocyte globulin induction, then maintenance tacrolimus and steroids for 3 to 4 years. A cohort of approximately 23 intestinal transplant recipients, including one retransplant, was enrolled, and a few patients lacking pretransplant specimens were excluded.

Library preparation was by the immunoSEQ multiplex PCR assay. For most patients, genomic DNA was isolated with the Qiagen DNeasy Blood and Tissue Kit and sent frozen to Adaptive Biotechnologies for TCR sequencing. High-throughput TCR-beta CDR3 sequencing of genomic DNA from most patients was performed by Adaptive Biotechnologies. Processing in the source paper ran as follows. Adaptive's ImmunoSEQ software supplied the TCR sequencing data for 15 to 20 patients, while MiXCR and VDJtools were used to process a few other patients. CD4 versus CD8 sorting errors were corrected by removing sequences found in both subsets at a frequency ratio below 5:1. CDR3 nucleotide sequences shared between donor and recipient were removed because the origin of such sequences could not be assigned. To be classed as alloreactive, a clone needed at least 2-fold expansion over unstimulated cells and a minimum CFSE-low frequency of 0.002% (template counts) or 0.001% (read counts). A clone was considered mappable if detected in the sequenced pre-transplant spleen, lymph node, or MLR CFSE-low populations of the donor or recipient. The cumulative frequency of alloreactive clones was calculated as a percentage of all sequences, weighted by copy number. TCRdb re-hosts the immuneACCESS table, in-frame sequences only. Its copies lack some clones; in the studies checked, an unresolved V gene accounts for under half of them, and the cause for the rest is not known. The V and J calls and clone size were taken over from that table, and D and trimming were inferred from the DNA. Within this sample are tens of thousands of clones, with roughly 92% of them counted one time only. The ten biggest clones cover 0.3% to 0.35% of the sample.

General study outcomes and caveats: The relatively low number and heterogeneity of intestinal transplant patients limited the conclusions. In patients with donor T cell macrochimerism, the allografts had high GvH to HvG T cell clonal ratios. GvH clones turned up in recipient bone marrow, with some appearing earlier in ileal mucosa or blood, a pattern consistent with an intestinal mucosal origin. Early after transplant, declines in HvG clones were associated with peak levels of circulating GvH clones.

Remarks on this clone: There is no known antigen for this receptor. Base qualities were left out, and no much larger clone turns up one base away.

The time point label here, explained by the study, means: cells obtained before transplantation from donor or recipient. CD3+CD4+ and CD3+CD8+ populations were FACS-sorted from unstimulated pre-transplant donor and recipient cells taken from spleen or lymph nodes. Trimming costs V 3 bases and J 6 bases, and their ends lie 12 bases apart. The CDR3, from cysteine to phenylalanine, totals 13 residues. The entry retains the CDR3 DNA only, 39 bases that are in frame from base 1. The germline V gene (reference sequence) sets CDR1 to MNHEY and CDR2 to SMNVEV. This specimen consisted of unstimulated CD4+ T cells sorted from spleen or lymph node cells, obtained before intestinal transplant. The rearranged segments are TRBV27 and TRBJ2-7; the D gene is perhaps TRBD1, on 6 matching bases. The clonotype comes from a human donor who received an intestinal transplant. CDR3 sequence: CASSLYRDPEQYF. The DNA reads TGTGCCAGCAGTTTGTACAGGGATCCCGAGCAGTACTTC.